This is a list of T cell receptor beta chains from one sample in a study of blood T cell repertoires in COVID-19. TCRdb keeps only in-frame clones here, not all; method: immunoSEQ multiplex PCR. Of under 200,000 clones listed, roughly 82% are singletons. Material: peripheral blood. The receptors were gathered from a woman in her sixties with COVID-19, enrolled during active disease. The CDR3 runs from the conserved cysteine through the conserved F or W. Fields, in order: clone size, V gene, J gene, D gene, CDR3 DNA, CDR3 protein. D genes are given only for firm matches. Only part of the rows carry a size: once, few, many, or a class if the clone is expanded.

>.|TRBV28|TRBJ2-1|TRBD1
TGTGCCAGCAGTGGCCGGACAGGGAGGAATGAGCAGTTCTTC
CASSGRTGRNEQFF
>.|TRBV11-3|TRBJ2-7|TRBD2
TGTGCCAGCAGCCCGGGAGGGCCTAATTACGAGCAGTACTTC
CASSPGGPNYEQYF
>.|TRBV25-1|TRBJ1-1|.
TGTGCCAGCAGTGAAGGAGGGTCTGTGCGCGCTGAAGCTTTCTTT
CASSEGGSVRAEAFF
>.|TRBV9|TRBJ2-1|.
TGTGCCAGCAGCGTAGGGGAGCCCTACAATGAGCAGTTCTTC
CASSVGEPYNEQFF
>.|TRBV18|TRBJ1-5|.
TGTGCCAGCTCACAATTAGATGATCAGCCCCAGCATTTT
CASSQLDDQPQHF
>.|TRBV5-6|TRBJ2-1|TRBD2
TGTGCCAGCAGTCATAGCGGGAGGGCCATCCACAATGAGCAGTTCTTC
CASSHSGRAIHNEQFF
>.|TRBV28|TRBJ2-7|TRBD1
TGTGCCAGCAGTCCCACGGGACAGGGCTCCTACGAGCAGTACTTC
CASSPTGQGSYEQYF
>.|TRBV10-3|TRBJ2-5|.
TGTGCCATCAGTCAGGGTTCTAACCAAGAGACCCAGTACTTC
CAISQGSNQETQYF
>.|TRBV28|TRBJ2-3|TRBD1
TGTGCCAGCAGTCCGGGGAGACAGGGGGCGAAAGATACGCAGTATTTT
CASSPGRQGAKDTQYF
>.|TRBV5-6|TRBJ1-1|TRBD1
TGTGCCAGCAGCTTGGACAGGGGATACATGAACACTGAAGCTTTCTTT
CASSLDRGYMNTEAFF
>many|TRBV4-3|TRBJ2-7|.
TGCGCCAGCAGCCAATTACGCGGTTACGAGCAGTACTTC
CASSQLRGYEQYF
>.|TRBV28|TRBJ1-3|.
TGTGCCAGCAGTATTTGGACAGTGGGAGGAAACACCATATATTTT
CASSIWTVGGNTIYF
>once|TRBV5-1|TRBJ1-1|TRBD1
TGCGCCAGCAGCTTATCGGGACAGAGGAACACTGAAGCTTTCTTT
CASSLSGQRNTEAFF
>.|TRBV30|TRBJ1-5|.
TGTGCCTGGAGCCGGGACAACAATCAGCCCCAGCATTTT
CAWSRDNNQPQHF
>.|TRBV4-2|TRBJ1-2|.
TGTGCCAGCAGCCCGCCGGGGATTATTAACTATGGCTACACCTTC
CASSPPGIINYGYTF
>.|TRBV5-1|TRBJ1-2|.
TGCGCCAGCAGTCCCAGGGTAAAAGGCTATGGCTACACCTTC
CASSPRVKGYGYTF
>.|TRBV29-1|TRBJ2-1|TRBD1
TGCAGCGTTGAGTTCCGGGACAGCAGGGAGAATGAGCAGTTCTTC
CSVEFRDSRENEQFF
>.|TRBV6-1|TRBJ1-5|.
TGTGCCAGCAGTGAAGCGCGGCCCCAGCATTTT
CASSEARPQHF
>.|TRBV19|TRBJ1-2|.
TGTGCCAGTAGTATGGCGCAGGTTAGAGAGTACACCTTC
CASSMAQVREYTF